The T cell receptor beta chain under discussion was sequenced for a study of blood T cell repertoires in COVID-19. About the study: Whether acute or convalescent, the COVID-19 samples came from the United States, Italy and Spain.

Grouping used clinical history reported by participants in a survey and questionnaire. Some clones are missing from TCRdb's copy, which holds only in-frame ones; the method was immunoSEQ multiplex PCR. The sample shows 470,000 or so clones, nearly 90% of them seen only once. V dropped 5 bases and J dropped 2 bases, with 6 bases sitting between them. The CDR3 is 12 amino acids. Germline CDR1 SGHAT, CDR2 FQNNGV. This chain connects TRBV11-2 to TRBJ1-1; D is ambiguous. The specimen was PBMCs or T cells enriched from blood (not recorded which). The clonotype originates from a young woman with acute COVID-19. The CDR3 loop reads CASSLRNTEAFF. The DNA for the CDR3 is TGTGCCAGCAGCCTAAGAAACACTGAAGCTTTCTTT.